This record looks at one T cell receptor (beta chain) sequence and its context. This sample was taken from a study of blood T cell repertoires in COVID-19. As for the study in general: The analysed material was cDNA or gDNA that came from T cells, B-cell-depleted T cells, or PBMCs.

From germline, CDR1 is SGHNT and CDR2 YYREEE (reference sequence). Trimming took off 1 base at V and 3 bases at J, with 9 bases between the two ends. The CDR3 loop spans 14 amino acids. Original processing methods: Reference gene primer amplification yielded estimated nucleated cell counts. Data came from immunoSEQ multiplex PCR; TCRdb stores just in-frame clones and leaves some out. The V and J calls and clone size were taken over from that table, and D and trimming were inferred from the DNA. Altogether about 330,000 clones are present, 92% being singletons, with the ten largest covering 15% to 20%. Enrolled through a virtual design, the participants were between 18 and 89 years of age and came from about two dozen US areas. Cohort placement rested on clinical history that participants reported themselves.

What was sequenced was PBMCs or T cells enriched from blood (not recorded which). The rearrangement joins TRBV5-4 to TRBJ2-3, with a weak D call TRBD1 (6 bases). This receptor was obtained from a woman under 40 who had recovered from COVID-19. The CDR3: CASSLWTDTDTQYF. In DNA, the CDR3 is TGTGCCAGCAGCTTGTGGACAGATACAGATACGCAGTATTTT.